A selection of T cell receptor beta chains follows, all from one sample in a study of glioma-infiltrating T cells. One entry per CDR3 protein, called by TCRdb with MiXCR from the multiplex PCR reads. The data hold over 100,000 distinct CDR3 sequences, with 25% observed a single time. The sequencing input was glioma tissue, nonneoplastic brain tissue, or PBMCs (not recorded which). These receptors originate from a human donor with low-grade glioma or glioblastoma, undergoing nonglioma brain surgery, or in good health (not recorded which). Each CDR3 is given with its conserved first and last residue. Each record gives: V gene, clone size, D gene, J gene, CDR3 protein, CDR3 DNA. D genes are given only for firm matches. Some rows have no size entry. The others give once, few or many, or a class for an expanded clone.

>TRBV6-1|many|TRBD1|TRBJ2-7
CASRSGGSYEQYF
TGTGCCAGCAGATCAGGGGGTTCCTACGAGCAGTACTTC
>TRBV24-1|many|TRBD1|TRBJ1-1
CATAGQGATEAFF
TGTGCCACGGCGGGACAGGGTGCCACTGAAGCTTTCTTT
>TRBV7-3|NA|TRBD1|TRBJ2-3
CASSRQGASTDTRYF
TGTGCCAGCAGTCGACAGGGGGCGAGCACAGATACGCGGTATTTT
>TRBV18|many|TRBD1|TRBJ1-1
CASSPIRDSQGSEAFF
TGTGCCAGCTCCCCAATTAGGGACAGCCAGGGCTCTGAAGCTTTCTTT
>TRBV7-2|many|NA|TRBJ1-5
CASSFRNSDYQPQHF
TGTGCCAGCAGCTTTCGAAACAGCGATTATCAGCCCCAGCATTTT
>TRBV28|many|NA|TRBJ2-5
CASNLPGTSSGETQYF
TGTGCCAGCAACTTGCCCGGGACATCTTCCGGGGAGACCCAGTACTTC
>TRBV7-2|many|NA|TRBJ1-5
CASSLNGQQPQHF
TGTGCCAGCAGCTTGAATGGGCAACAGCCCCAGCATTTT
>TRBV4-1|few|NA|TRBJ2-5
CASSQERGRETQYF
TGCGCCAGCAGCCAAGAGCGGGGCCGAGAGACCCAGTACTTC
>TRBV20-1|many|NA|TRBJ1-5
CSARRRTGQGDQPQHF
TGCAGTGCCAGAAGGCGGACGGGGCAAGGTGATCAGCCCCAGCATTTT
>TRBV29-1|many|NA|TRBJ1-1
CSIRTVNTEAFF
TGCAGCATCCGGACAGTGAACACTGAAGCTTTCTTT
>TRBV29-1|many|NA|TRBJ2-7
CSVEGGALSSYEQYF
TGCAGCGTTGAAGGGGGGGCGTTAAGCTCCTACGAGCAGTACTTC
>TRBV12-3/TRBV12-4|many|NA|TRBJ1-5
CASSLSNRFNQPQHF
TGTGCCAGCAGTTTGTCCAACCGCTTCAATCAGCCCCAGCATTTT
>TRBV20-1|many|TRBD1|TRBJ2-7
CSARGQYSYEQYF
TGCAGTGCTAGGGGACAGTACTCCTACGAGCAGTACTTC
>TRBV7-2|many|TRBD1|TRBJ2-7
CASSTDRGYEQYF
TGTGCCAGCAGCACAGACAGGGGCTACGAGCAGTACTTC
>TRBV6-1|many|NA|TRBJ2-7
CASSGDLTTYEQYF
TGTGCCAGCAGTGGGGACCTAACAACCTACGAGCAGTACTTC
>TRBV7-2|many|NA|TRBJ2-3
CASSLAGRTDTQYF
TGTGCTAGCAGCTTAGCCGGCAGAACAGATACGCAGTATTTT
>TRBV13|NA|NA|TRBJ2-5
CASSLSPGGQETQYF
TGTGCCAGCAGCCTTAGCCCCGGCGGCCAAGAGACCCAGTACTTC
>TRBV3-1|many|NA|TRBJ2-3
CASSPRLSTDTQYF
TGTGCCAGCAGCCCCCGACTGAGCACAGATACGCAGTATTTT
>TRBV6-2/TRBV6-3|many|TRBD2|TRBJ2-7
CASSYSILAAYEQYF
TGTGCCAGCAGTTACTCGATTCTAGCGGCCTACGAGCAGTACTTC
>TRBV20-1|many|NA|TRBJ2-7
CSARSLGDYEQYF
TGCAGTGCTAGGAGTCTGGGGGACTACGAGCAGTACTTC
>TRBV15|many|NA|TRBJ2-1
CATSRVAGSYNEQFF
TGTGCCACCAGCAGAGTTGCAGGGTCCTACAATGAGCAGTTCTTC
>TRBV20-1|many|TRBD2|TRBJ2-3
CSARDGTSDTQYF
TGCAGTGCTAGAGACGGGACTAGCGATACGCAGTATTTT
>TRBV29-1|NA|TRBD1|TRBJ1-2
CSAAGGGGYTF
TGCAGCGCTGCAGGGGGCGGGGGCTACACCTTC
>TRBV3-1|many|TRBD2|TRBJ2-5
CASSQWPSGGVQETQYF
TGTGCCAGCAGCCAGTGGCCCAGCGGGGGGGTCCAAGAGACCCAGTACTTC
>TRBV19|few|TRBD1|TRBJ2-5
CASTPGQRYQETQYF
TGTGCCAGTACACCGGGACAGCGATACCAAGAGACCCAGTACTTC
>TRBV5-1|NA|NA|TRBJ2-1
CASSLDGPYNEQFF
TGCGCCAGCAGCTTGGATGGACCTTACAATGAGCAGTTCTTC
>TRBV5-4|NA|NA|TRBJ2-3
CASSLGGAGDTQYF
TGTGCCAGCAGCCTGGGGGGGGCGGGAGATACGCAGTATTTT
>TRBV6-1|many|NA|TRBJ2-3
CASAISSTDTQYF
TGTGCCAGCGCGATTTCGAGCACAGATACGCAGTATTTT
>TRBV15|few|NA|TRBJ2-7
CATSRGGTTYNEQYF
TGTGCCACCAGCAGAGGCGGGACAACCTACAACGAGCAGTACTTC
>TRBV29-1|many|NA|TRBJ1-1
CSAVDKNTEAFF
TGCAGCGCGGTTGACAAGAACACTGAAGCTTTCTTT
>TRBV28|many|NA|TRBJ1-1
CASRRTNTEAFF
TGTGCCAGCCGCCGCACGAACACTGAAGCTTTCTTT
>TRBV29-1|few|TRBD2|TRBJ2-7
CSVYVAGRSSYEQYF
TGCAGCGTGTACGTAGCGGGTAGGAGCTCCTACGAGCAGTACTTC
>TRBV11-2|many|TRBD2|TRBJ2-3
CASSLGRGGLNTQYF
TGTGCCAGCAGCTTAGGGCGGGGGGGCCTGAATACGCAGTATTTT
>TRBV2|many|TRBD2|TRBJ2-3
CASGLAGGPSTQYF
TGTGCCAGCGGTCTAGCGGGGGGGCCAAGTACGCAGTATTTT
>TRBV7-9|many|NA|TRBJ1-2
CASSPPLLGNGYTF
TGTGCCAGCAGCCCCCCCCTACTGGGCAATGGCTACACCTTC
>TRBV20-1|NA|TRBD2|TRBJ2-1
CSDRLAGVTNEQFF
TGCAGTGATAGATTAGCGGGAGTGACCAATGAGCAGTTCTTC
>TRBV7-2|many|TRBD1|TRBJ1-2
CASSLIGQGGRYGYTF
TGTGCCAGCAGCTTAATTGGACAGGGGGGCCGCTATGGCTACACCTTC
>TRBV29-1|NA|TRBD1|TRBJ2-7
CSVSEGGMYEQYF
TGCAGCGTCTCCGAAGGGGGCATGTACGAGCAGTACTTC
>TRBV19|NA|NA|TRBJ1-5
CASSWEYSNQPQHF
TGTGCCAGTAGTTGGGAGTATAGCAATCAGCCCCAGCATTTT
>TRBV25-1|many|TRBD2|TRBJ2-1
CASSELGLAGTYNEQFF
TGTGCCAGCAGTGAATTGGGACTAGCGGGGACTTACAATGAGCAGTTCTTC
>TRBV20-1|many|NA|TRBJ2-5
CSAPLSRTVIETQYF
TGCAGTGCCCCCCTCAGCAGGACCGTTATAGAGACCCAGTACTTC
>TRBV6-1|many|TRBD1|TRBJ1-1
CASSEEKGATEAFF
TGTGCCAGCAGTGAAGAGAAGGGGGCCACTGAAGCTTTCTTT
>TRBV10-3|many|TRBD2|TRBJ2-1
CAISGTSGVSYNEQFF
TGTGCCATCAGTGGGACTAGCGGGGTCTCCTACAATGAGCAGTTCTTC
>TRBV27|many|NA|TRBJ2-7
CASSWASALYEQYF
TGTGCCAGCAGTTGGGCTAGCGCTCTCTACGAGCAGTACTTC
>TRBV29-1|many|NA|TRBJ2-1
CSVEDSTVSYNEQFF
TGCAGCGTTGAAGACAGCACCGTCTCCTACAATGAGCAGTTCTTC
>TRBV7-2|NA|NA|TRBJ1-1
CASSLGVGVAVQNMNTEAFF
TGTGCCAGCAGCTTAGGAGTTGGGGTGGCAGTACAGAATATGAACACTGAAGCTTTCTTT
>TRBV2|many|TRBD2|TRBJ2-1
CASSYTSGGNNEQFF
TGTGCCAGCAGTTATACTAGCGGGGGCAACAATGAGCAGTTCTTC
>TRBV10-2|many|TRBD1|TRBJ1-2
CASSEAGTDRGGYTF
TGCGCCAGCAGTGAAGCGGGGACAGATCGTGGTGGCTACACCTTC
>TRBV12-3/TRBV12-4|many|TRBD1|TRBJ2-3
CASSTGQGTDTQYF
TGTGCCAGCAGTACGGGACAGGGTACAGATACGCAGTATTTT
>TRBV12-3/TRBV12-4|many|NA|TRBJ2-5
CASSHRRETQYF
TGTGCCAGCAGCCACCGCCGAGAGACCCAGTACTTC
>TRBV10-3|many|TRBD1|TRBJ2-3
CAINGAQGTQYF
TGTGCCATCAATGGGGCACAGGGGACGCAGTATTTT